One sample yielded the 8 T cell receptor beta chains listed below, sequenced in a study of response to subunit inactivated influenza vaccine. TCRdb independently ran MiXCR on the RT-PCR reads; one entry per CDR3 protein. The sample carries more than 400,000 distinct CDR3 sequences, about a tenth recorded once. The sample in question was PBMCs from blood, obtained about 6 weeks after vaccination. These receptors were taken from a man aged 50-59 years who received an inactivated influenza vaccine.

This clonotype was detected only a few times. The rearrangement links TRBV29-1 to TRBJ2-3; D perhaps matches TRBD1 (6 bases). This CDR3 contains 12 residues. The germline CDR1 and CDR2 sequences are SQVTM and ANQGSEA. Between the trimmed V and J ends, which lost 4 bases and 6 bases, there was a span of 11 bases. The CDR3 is CSVVGGVDTQYF. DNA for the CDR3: TGCAGCGTTGTAGGGGGAGTGGATACGCAGTATTTT.

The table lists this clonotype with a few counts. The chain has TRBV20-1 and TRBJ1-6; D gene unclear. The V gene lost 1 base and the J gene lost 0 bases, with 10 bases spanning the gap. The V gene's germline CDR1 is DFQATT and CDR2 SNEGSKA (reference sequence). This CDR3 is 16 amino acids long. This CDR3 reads CSARVRLSSYNSPLHF. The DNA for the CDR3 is TGCAGTGCTAGAGTCAGATTAAGCTCCTATAATTCACCCCTCCACTTT.

The CDR3 here is CASSFPLASSTDTQYF. The DNA for the CDR3 is TGTGCCAGCAGTTTCCCACTAGCGAGTAGCACAGATACGCAGTATTTT. The V gene is TRBV6-5, the J gene TRBJ2-3, with 7 nucleotides matching TRBD2. The germline CDR1 and CDR2 sequences are MNHEY and SVGAGI. CDR3 length: 16 amino acids. V shed 4 bases, J shed 0 bases, and the junction held 7 bases outside the gene matches.

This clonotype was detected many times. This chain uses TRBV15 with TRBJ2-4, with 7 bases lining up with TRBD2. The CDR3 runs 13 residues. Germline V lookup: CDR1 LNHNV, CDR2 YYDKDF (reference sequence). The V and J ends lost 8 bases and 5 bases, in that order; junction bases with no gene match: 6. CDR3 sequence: CATLRLAQNIQYF. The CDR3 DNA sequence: TGTGCCACCCTGCGACTAGCACAAAACATTCAGTACTTC.

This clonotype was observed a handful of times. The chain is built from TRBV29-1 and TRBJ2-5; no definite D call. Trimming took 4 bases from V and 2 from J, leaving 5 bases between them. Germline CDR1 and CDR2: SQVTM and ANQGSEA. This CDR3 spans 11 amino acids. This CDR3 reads CSVVPQETQYF. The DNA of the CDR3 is TGCAGCGTTGTCCCGCAAGAGACCCAGTACTTC.

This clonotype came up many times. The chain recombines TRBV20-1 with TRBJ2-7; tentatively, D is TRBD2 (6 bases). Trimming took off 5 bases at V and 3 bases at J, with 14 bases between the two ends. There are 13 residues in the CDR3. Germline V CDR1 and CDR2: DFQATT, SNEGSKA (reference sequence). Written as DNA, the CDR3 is TGCAGTGCTCCTCTTCGGCGGGACTACGAGCAGTACTTC. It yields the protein CSAPLRRDYEQYF.

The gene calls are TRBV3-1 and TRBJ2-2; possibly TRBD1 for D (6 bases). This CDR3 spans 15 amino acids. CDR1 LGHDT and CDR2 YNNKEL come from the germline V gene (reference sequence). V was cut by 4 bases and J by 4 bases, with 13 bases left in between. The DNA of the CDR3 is TGTGCCAGCAGCCCAGGGGAACAGGGCACCGGGGAGCTGTTTTTT. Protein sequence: CASSPGEQGTGELFF.

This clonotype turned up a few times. The chain's CDR3 is CASSRGWTGKETQYF. The CDR3 DNA reads as TGTGCCAGCAGCCGAGGGTGGACAGGAAAAGAGACCCAGTACTTC. This chain links TRBV5-6 with TRBJ2-5; 7 nucleotides agree with TRBD1. The CDR3 length is 15 residues. V shed 4 bases and J 3 bases; nucleotides not matched to a gene: 9. From germline, CDR1 is SGHDT and CDR2 YYEEEE.